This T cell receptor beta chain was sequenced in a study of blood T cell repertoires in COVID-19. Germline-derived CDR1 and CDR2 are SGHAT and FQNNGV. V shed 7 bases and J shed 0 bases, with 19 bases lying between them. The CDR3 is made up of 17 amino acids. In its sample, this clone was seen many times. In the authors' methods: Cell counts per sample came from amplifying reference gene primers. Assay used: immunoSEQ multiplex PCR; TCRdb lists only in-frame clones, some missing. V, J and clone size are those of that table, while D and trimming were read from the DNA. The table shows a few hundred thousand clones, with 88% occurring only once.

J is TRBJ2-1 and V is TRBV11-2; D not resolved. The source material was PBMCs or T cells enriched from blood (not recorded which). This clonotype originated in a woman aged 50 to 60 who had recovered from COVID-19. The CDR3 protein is CASTRSRARSSYNEQFF. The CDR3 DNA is TGTGCCAGCACGAGGTCCAGAGCGAGGAGCTCCTACAATGAGCAGTTCTTC.